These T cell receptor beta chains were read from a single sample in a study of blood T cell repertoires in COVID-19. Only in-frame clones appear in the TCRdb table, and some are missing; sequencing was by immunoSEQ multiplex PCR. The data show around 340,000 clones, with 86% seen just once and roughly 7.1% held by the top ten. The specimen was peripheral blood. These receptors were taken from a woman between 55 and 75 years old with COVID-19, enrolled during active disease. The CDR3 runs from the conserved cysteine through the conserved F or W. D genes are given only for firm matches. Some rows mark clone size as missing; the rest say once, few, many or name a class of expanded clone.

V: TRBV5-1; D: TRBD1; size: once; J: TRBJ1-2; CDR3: CASSSGQVMDGYTF; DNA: TGCGCCAGCAGCTCAGGACAGGTTATGGACGGCTACACCTTC
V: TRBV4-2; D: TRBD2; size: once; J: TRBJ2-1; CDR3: CASSQDSGGAYNEQFF; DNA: TGTGCCAGCAGCCAAGATAGCGGGGGGGCTTACAATGAGCAGTTCTTC
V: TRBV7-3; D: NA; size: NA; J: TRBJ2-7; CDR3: CASSLEPGLAYEQYF; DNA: TGTGCCAGCAGTCTCGAACCAGGGCTCGCCTACGAGCAGTACTTC
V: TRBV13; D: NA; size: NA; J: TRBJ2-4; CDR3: CASSTTEPQQLSADKKNIQYF; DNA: TGTGCCAGCAGCACGACAGAGCCACAACAGTTAAGTGCCGACAAAAAAAACATTCAGTACTTC
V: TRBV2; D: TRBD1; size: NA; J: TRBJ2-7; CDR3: CASSFDRVGTYEQYF; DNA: TGTGCCAGCAGTTTCGACAGGGTAGGAACCTACGAGCAGTACTTC
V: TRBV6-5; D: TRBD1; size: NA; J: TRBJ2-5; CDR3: CASSLGQKQETQYF; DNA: TGTGCCAGCAGCCTGGGACAGAAACAAGAGACCCAGTACTTC
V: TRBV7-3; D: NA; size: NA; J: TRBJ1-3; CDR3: CASSAAPRGWAGNTIYF; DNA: TGTGCCAGCAGCGCTGCCCCCAGGGGTTGGGCTGGAAACACCATATATTTT
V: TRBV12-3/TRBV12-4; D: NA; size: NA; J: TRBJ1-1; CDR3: CASRYDINLEAFF; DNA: TGTGCCAGCAGATACGACATAAATCTTGAAGCTTTCTTT
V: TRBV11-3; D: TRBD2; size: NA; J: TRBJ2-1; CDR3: CASSLGGGPYNEQFF; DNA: TGTGCCAGCAGCTTAGGCGGGGGGCCTTACAATGAGCAGTTCTTC
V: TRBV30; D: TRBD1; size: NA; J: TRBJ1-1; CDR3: CAWGTGLDTEAFF; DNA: TGTGCCTGGGGGACAGGGTTGGACACTGAAGCTTTCTTT
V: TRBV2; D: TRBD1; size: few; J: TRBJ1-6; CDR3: CASTDRGRKVALHF; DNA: TGTGCCAGCACCGACAGGGGTAGGAAGGTAGCCCTCCACTTT
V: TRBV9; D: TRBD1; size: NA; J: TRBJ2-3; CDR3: CASSAPGQGSTDTQYF; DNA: TGTGCCAGCAGCGCCCCGGGACAGGGGAGCACAGATACGCAGTATTTT
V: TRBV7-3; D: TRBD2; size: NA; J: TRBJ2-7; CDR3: CASSFTSGSYEQYF; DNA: TGTGCCAGCAGCTTCACTAGCGGGTCTTACGAGCAGTACTTC
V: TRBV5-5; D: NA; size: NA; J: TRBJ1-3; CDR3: CASSRIGAGRSGNTIYF; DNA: TGTGCCAGCAGTCGTATAGGGGCAGGGAGGTCTGGAAACACCATATATTTT
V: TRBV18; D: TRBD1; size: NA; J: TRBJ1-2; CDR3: CASSPRDRQNGYTF; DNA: TGTGCCAGCTCGCCCCGGGACAGGCAAAATGGCTACACCTTC
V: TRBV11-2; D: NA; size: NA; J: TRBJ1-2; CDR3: CASSQRVNYGYTF; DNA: TGTGCCAGCAGCCAACGGGTGAACTATGGCTACACCTTC
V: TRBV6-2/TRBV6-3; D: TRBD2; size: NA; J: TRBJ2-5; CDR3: CASSYEQGLAGGETQYF; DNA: TGTGCCAGCAGTTACGAACAGGGACTAGCGGGCGGGGAGACCCAGTACTTC
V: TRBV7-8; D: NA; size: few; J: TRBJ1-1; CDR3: CASSLGLEAFF; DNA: TGTGCCAGCAGCTTAGGCCTGGAGGCTTTCTTT
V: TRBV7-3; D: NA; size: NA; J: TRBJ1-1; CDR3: CASSQSGVNTEAFF; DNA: TGTGCCAGCAGCCAGTCCGGGGTTAACACTGAAGCTTTCTTT
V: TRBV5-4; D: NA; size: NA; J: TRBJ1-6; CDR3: CASSLGGRVRDSPLHF; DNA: TGTGCCAGCAGCTTGGGGGGCAGGGTAAGAGATTCACCCCTCCACTTT
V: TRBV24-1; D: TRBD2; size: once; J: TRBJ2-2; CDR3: CASTSGGSGELFF; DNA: TGTGCCTCGACTAGCGGGGGTAGCGGGGAGCTGTTTTTT
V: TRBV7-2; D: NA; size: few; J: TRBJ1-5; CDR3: CASSSLGQNNQPQHF; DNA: TGTGCCAGCAGCTCGCTAGGACAGAACAATCAGCCCCAGCATTTT